The TCR beta chain under discussion was sequenced for a study of blood T cell repertoires in COVID-19. Across the study: T cells, B-cell-depleted T cells, or PBMCs supplied cDNA or gDNA.

Trimming cost V 5 bases and J 4 bases; bases outside gene matches: 13. The CDR3 consists of 17 residues. Germline V CDR1 and CDR2: SGHTA, FQGTGA. Clones were read by immunoSEQ multiplex PCR, and TCRdb kept only the in-frame ones, dropping some. The profile shows approximately 210,000 clones, roughly 82% of them singletons. This sequence joins TRBV7-3 and TRBJ2-1; TRBD2 aligns across 8 bases. The origin of this receptor is a man aged 40-55 years who had recovered from COVID-19. The sample was PBMCs or T cells enriched from blood (not recorded which). CDR3 amino acids: CASSLRGGTSYYNEQFF. CDR3 DNA sequence: TGTGCCAGCAGCCTCCGGGGGGGCACTAGCTATTACAATGAGCAGTTCTTC.